The sequence of this TCR beta chain was determined in a study of shared clonotypes between healthy human individuals. Overall study: CD8 memory received one plate per donor, CD8 naive two, CD4 memory three and CD4 naive three.

The V end lost 7 bases, the J end lost 1 base, and 10 bases lay between the germline ends. Looked up from germline, CDR1 is SQVTM and CDR2 is ANQGSEA. This CDR3 is built from 12 residues. Genomic DNA of each subset was evenly split across several immunoSEQ plates. This table comes from immunoSEQ multiplex PCR, and its TCRdb copy is limited to in-frame clones, with some not included. Of millions of clones listed, more than 90% are singletons. Concerning this clone: The antigen is unknown.

Findings of the study overall: It was the few donors that limited the genetic and exposure-history diversity represented. Estimated clonotype richness was generally higher in naive than memory subsets.

The sequenced material came from naive CD4+ T cells sorted from blood. Subset defined: CD45RA+ positively selected. The gene calls are TRBV29-1 and TRBJ2-5; D gene uncertain. The sequence was obtained from a young man in good health. CDR3 residues: CSAVGFQETQYF. DNA of the CDR3: TGCAGCGCCGTCGGGTTCCAAGAGACCCAGTACTTC.